The source of this T cell receptor beta chain is a study of blood T cell repertoires in COVID-19. Deletions cut 4 bases from V and 5 bases from J, with 9 bases between. CDR3 length: 13 residues. Per germline, CDR1 KGHSH and CDR2 LQKENI. Resolution of symptoms, clearance, or two negative PCRs was present in recovered Cohort 3 donors. This table comes from immunoSEQ multiplex PCR, and its TCRdb copy is limited to in-frame clones, with some not included. This sample has around 300,000 clones; roughly 90% occur once, and the top ten carry about 3%. Sequenced: PBMCs or T cells enriched from blood (not recorded which). The V call is TRBV18, the J call TRBJ2-1; a possible D gene is TRBD2 (6 bases). The receptor was isolated from a woman between 50 and 59 years old who had recovered from COVID-19. Written as DNA, the CDR3 is TGTGCCAGCTCACGGGGGGTCCACAATGAGCAGTTCTTC. Protein product: CASSRGVHNEQFF.